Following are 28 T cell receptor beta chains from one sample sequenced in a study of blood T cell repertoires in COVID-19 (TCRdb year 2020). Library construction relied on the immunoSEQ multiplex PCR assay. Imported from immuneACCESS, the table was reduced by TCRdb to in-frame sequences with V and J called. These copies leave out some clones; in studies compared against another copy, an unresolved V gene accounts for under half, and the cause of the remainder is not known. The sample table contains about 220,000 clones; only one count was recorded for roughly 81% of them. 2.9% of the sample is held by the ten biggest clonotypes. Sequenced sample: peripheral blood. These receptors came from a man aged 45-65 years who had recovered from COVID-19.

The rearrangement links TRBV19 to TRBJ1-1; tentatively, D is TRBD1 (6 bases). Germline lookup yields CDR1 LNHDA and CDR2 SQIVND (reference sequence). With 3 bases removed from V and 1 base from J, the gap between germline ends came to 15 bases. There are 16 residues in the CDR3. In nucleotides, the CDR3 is TGTGCCAGTAGTATCCCCGCGGGGGCGGCGAACACTGAAGCTTTCTTT. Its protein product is CASSIPAGAANTEAFF.

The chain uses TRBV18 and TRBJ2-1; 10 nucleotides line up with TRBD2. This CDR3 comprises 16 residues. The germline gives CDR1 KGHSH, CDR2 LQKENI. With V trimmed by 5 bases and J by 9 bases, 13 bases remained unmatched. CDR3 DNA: TGTGCCAGCTCATTCGAGTCTTTACAGCGGGGGGGTGAGCAGTTCTTC. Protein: CASSFESLQRGGEQFF.

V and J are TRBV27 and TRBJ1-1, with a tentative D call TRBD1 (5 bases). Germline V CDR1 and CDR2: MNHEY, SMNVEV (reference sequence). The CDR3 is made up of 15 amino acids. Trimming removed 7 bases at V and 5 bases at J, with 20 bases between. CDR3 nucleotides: TGTGCCAGCATGGACGCCGGGGGGGGAAAAACTGAAGCTTTCTTT. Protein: CASMDAGGGKTEAFF.

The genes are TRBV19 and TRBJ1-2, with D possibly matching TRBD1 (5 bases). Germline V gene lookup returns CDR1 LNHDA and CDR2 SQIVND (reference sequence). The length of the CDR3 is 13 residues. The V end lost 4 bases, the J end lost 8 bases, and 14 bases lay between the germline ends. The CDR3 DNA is TGTGCCAGTAGTAGTGATCTCAGGGCGGGCTACACCTTC. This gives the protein CASSSDLRAGYTF. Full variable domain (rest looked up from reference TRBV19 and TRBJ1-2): DGGITQSPKYLFRKEGQNVTLSCEQNLNHDAMYWYRQDPGQGLRLIYYSQIVNDFQKGDIAEGYSVSREKKESFPLTVTSAQKNPTAFYLCASSSDLRAGYTFGSGTRLTVV.

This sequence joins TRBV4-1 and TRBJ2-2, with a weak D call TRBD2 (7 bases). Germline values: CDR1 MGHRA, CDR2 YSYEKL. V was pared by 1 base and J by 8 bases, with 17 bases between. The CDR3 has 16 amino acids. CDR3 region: CASSQVWGAGAGELFF. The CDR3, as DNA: TGCGCCAGCAGCCAAGTTTGGGGGGCGGGAGCTGGGGAGCTGTTTTTT.

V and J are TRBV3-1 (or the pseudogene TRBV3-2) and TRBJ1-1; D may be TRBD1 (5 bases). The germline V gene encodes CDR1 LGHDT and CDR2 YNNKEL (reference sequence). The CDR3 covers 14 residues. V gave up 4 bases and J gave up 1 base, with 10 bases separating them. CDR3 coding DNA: TGTGCCAGCAGCCGCAACAGGCAGAACACTGAAGCTTTCTTT. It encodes CASSRNRQNTEAFF.

The CDR3 bases are TGTGCCAGCAGTGGTTGGACAGGAACGCTTCTAGCCAAAAACATTCAGTACTTC. Translation gives CASSGWTGTLLAKNIQYF. V usage is TRBV2 and J usage is TRBJ2-4; 7 bases align to TRBD1. V shed 4 bases and J 0 bases; nucleotides not matched to a gene: 12. CDR3 length: 18 amino acids. Per the germline V gene, CDR1 is SNHLY and CDR2 is FYNNEI.

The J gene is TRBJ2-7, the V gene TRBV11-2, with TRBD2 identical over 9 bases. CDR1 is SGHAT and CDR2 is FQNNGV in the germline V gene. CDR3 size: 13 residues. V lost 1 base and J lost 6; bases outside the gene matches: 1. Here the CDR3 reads CASSLVRGGEQYF. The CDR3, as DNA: TGTGCCAGCAGCTTAGTGCGGGGGGGCGAGCAGTACTTC.

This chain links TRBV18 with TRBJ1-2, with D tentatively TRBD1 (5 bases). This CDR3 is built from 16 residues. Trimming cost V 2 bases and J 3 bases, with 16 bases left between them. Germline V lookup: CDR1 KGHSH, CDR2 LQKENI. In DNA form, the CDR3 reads TGTGCCAGCTCACCAAGGGTGGAGGGGAGCGACTATGGCTACACCTTC. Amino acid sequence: CASSPRVEGSDYGYTF.

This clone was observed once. CDR3 nucleotide sequence: TGTGCCAGCAGTTATGTCGGGACAAACAATGAGCAGTTCTTC. It specifies CASSYVGTNNEQFF. The chain employs TRBV6-5 and TRBJ2-1; possible D gene TRBD1, 6 bases. The V gene's germline CDR1 is MNHEY and CDR2 SVGAGI. There are 14 residues in the CDR3. Trimming pared 3 bases from V and 5 bases from J, leaving 11 bases between.

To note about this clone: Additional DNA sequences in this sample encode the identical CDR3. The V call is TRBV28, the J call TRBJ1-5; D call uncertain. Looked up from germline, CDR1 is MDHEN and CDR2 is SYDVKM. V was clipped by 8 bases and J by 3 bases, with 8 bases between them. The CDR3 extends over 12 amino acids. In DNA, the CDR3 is TGTGCCAGCCGGGAGCTCAATCAGCCCCAGCATTTT. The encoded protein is CASRELNQPQHF.

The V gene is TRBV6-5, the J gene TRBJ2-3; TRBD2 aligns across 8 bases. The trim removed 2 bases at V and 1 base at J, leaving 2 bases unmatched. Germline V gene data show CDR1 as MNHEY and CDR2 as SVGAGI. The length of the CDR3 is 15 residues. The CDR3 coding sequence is TGTGCCAGCAGTTACGGGACTAGGGGCACAGATACGCAGTATTTT. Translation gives CASSYGTRGTDTQYF.

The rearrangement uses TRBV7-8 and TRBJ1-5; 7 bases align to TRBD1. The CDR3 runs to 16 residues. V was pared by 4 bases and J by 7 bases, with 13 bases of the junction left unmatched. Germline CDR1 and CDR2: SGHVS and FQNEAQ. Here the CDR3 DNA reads TGTGCCAGCAGCTCCCAACAGGGGAGTTCTGGCCAGCCCCAGCATTTT. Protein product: CASSSQQGSSGQPQHF.

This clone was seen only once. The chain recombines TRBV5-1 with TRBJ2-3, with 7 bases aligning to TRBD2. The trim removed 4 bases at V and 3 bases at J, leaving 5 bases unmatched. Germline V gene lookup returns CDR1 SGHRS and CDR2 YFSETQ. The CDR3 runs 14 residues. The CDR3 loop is CASSPGTITDTQYF. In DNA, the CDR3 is TGCGCCAGCAGCCCGGGGACTATAACAGATACGCAGTATTTT.

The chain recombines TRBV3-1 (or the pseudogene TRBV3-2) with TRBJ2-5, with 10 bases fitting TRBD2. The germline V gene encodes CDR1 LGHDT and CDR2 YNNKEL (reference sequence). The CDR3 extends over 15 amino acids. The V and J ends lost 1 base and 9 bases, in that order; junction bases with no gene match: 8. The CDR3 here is CASSQVPAGGFAQYF. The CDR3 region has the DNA TGTGCCAGCAGCCAAGTTCCAGCGGGAGGGTTCGCCCAGTACTTC.

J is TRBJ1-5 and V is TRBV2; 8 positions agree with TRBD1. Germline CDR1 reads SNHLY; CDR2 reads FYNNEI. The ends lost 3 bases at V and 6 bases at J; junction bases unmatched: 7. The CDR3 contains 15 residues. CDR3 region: CASSETGVVGQPQHF. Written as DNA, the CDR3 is TGTGCCAGCAGTGAGACAGGGGTGGTAGGTCAGCCCCAGCATTTT.

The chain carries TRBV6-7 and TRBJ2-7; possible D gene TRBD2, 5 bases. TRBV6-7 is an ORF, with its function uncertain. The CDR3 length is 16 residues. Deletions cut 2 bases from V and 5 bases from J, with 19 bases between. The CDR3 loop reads CASSYGPIGVKDEQYF. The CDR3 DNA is TGTGCCAGCAGTTACGGCCCTATCGGGGTTAAGGACGAGCAGTACTTC.

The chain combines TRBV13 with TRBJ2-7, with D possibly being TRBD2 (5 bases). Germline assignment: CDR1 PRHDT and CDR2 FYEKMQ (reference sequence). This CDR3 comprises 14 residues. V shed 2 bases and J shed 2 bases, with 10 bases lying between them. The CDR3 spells CASSLFGVPYEQYF. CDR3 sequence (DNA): TGTGCCAGCAGCTTATTCGGGGTCCCCTACGAGCAGTACTTC.

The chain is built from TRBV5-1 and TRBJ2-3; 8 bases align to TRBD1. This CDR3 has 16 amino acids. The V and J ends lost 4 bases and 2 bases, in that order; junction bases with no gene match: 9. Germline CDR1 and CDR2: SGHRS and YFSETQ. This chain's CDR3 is CASSLQTGAHTDTQYF. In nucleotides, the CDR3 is TGCGCCAGCAGCCTCCAGACAGGGGCACACACAGATACGCAGTATTTT.

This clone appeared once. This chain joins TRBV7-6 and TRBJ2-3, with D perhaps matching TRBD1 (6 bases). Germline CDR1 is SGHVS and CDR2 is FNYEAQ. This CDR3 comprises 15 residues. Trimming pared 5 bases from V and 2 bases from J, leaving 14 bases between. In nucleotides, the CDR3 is TGTGCCAGCAGCCCTTTAGACAGGCCCACAGATACGCAGTATTTT. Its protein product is CASSPLDRPTDTQYF.

This chain's CDR3 is CASSIRPSGRLNEQFF. DNA for the CDR3: TGTGCCAGTAGTATACGGCCTAGCGGGAGGCTCAATGAGCAGTTCTTC. The gene calls are TRBV19 and TRBJ2-1; TRBD2 matches at 11 bases. V lost 2 bases to trimming and J lost 6 bases; unmatched junction nucleotides: 6. CDR1 and CDR2 from the germline V gene are LNHDA and SQIVND (reference sequence). CDR3 length: 16 residues.

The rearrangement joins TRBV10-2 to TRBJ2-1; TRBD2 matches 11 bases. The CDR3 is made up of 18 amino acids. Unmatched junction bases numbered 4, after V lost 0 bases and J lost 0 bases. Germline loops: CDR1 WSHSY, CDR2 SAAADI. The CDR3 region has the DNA TGCGCCAGCAGTGAGTCTGGACTAGCGGGTATCTCCTACAATGAGCAGTTCTTC. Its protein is CASSESGLAGISYNEQFF.

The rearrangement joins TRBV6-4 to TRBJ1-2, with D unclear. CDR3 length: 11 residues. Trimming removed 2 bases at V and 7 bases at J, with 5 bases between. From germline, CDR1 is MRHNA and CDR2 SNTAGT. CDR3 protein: CASSDLGGYTF. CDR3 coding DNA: TGTGCCAGCAGTGACCTCGGTGGCTACACCTTC.

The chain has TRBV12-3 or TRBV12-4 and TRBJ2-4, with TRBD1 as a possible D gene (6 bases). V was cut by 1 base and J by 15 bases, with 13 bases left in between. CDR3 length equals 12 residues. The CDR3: CASSLETGSPYF. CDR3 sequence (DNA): TGTGCCAGCAGTTTAGAAACAGGGTCCCCGTACTTC.

The CDR3 DNA is TGTGCCAGCAGCTTATCCCTTGCGGCCTCCTACAATGAGCAGTTCTTC. This gives the protein CASSLSLAASYNEQFF. This chain joins TRBV7-9 and TRBJ2-1; D gene ambiguous. The CDR3 is 16 residues long. Deletions cut 2 bases from V and 0 bases from J, with 11 bases between. Germline lookup yields CDR1 SEHNR and CDR2 FQNEAQ (reference sequence).

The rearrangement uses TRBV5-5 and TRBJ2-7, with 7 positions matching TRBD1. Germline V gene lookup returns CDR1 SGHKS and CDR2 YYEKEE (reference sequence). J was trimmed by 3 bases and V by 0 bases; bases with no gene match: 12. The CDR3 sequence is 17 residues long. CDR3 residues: CASSLGGTTGFFYEQYF. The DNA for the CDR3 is TGTGCCAGCAGCTTGGGGGGAACGACAGGGTTCTTCTACGAGCAGTACTTC.

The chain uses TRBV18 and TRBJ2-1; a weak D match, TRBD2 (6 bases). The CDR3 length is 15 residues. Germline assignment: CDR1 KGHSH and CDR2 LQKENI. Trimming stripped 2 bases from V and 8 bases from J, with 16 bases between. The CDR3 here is CASSPIRGTGHEQFF. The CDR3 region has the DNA TGTGCCAGCTCACCAATCCGGGGGACCGGGCATGAGCAGTTCTTC.

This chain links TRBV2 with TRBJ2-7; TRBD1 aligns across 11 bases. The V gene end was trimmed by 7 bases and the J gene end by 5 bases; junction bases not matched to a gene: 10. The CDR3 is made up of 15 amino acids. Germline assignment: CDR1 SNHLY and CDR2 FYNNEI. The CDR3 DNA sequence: TGTGCCAGCAATACCCCCGGGACAGGGGGAAACGAGCAGTACTTC. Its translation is CASNTPGTGGNEQYF.